The 19 T cell receptor beta chains below were found in one sample sequenced in a study of shared clonotypes between healthy human individuals. Assay: immunoSEQ multiplex PCR; the TCRdb copy retains only in-frame clones and omits some. In the table there are 950,000 to 1,100,000 clones, about 77% of which are singletons. The sample was memory CD4+ T cells sorted from blood. Described subset: CD45RA-negative fraction. These receptors were obtained from a man aged 18 to 30 in good health.

In its sample, this clone was seen a few times. Other DNA sequences within the sample encode an identical CDR3. The V and J genes are TRBV30 and TRBJ1-6; TRBD1 matches 9 bases. The trim removed 2 bases at V and 7 bases at J, leaving 3 bases unmatched. The CDR3 consists of 14 residues. CDR1 and CDR2 from the germline V gene are GTSNPN and SVGIG (reference sequence). DNA for the CDR3: TGTGCCTGGAGTAAGGGACAGGGAAATTCACCCCTCCACTTT. Translating gives CAWSKGQGNSPLHF.

The chain joins TRBV30 to TRBJ2-1, with no clear D. The CDR3 spans 12 residues. Germline V gene lookup returns CDR1 GTSNPN and CDR2 SVGIG (reference sequence). Deletions cut 3 bases from V and 10 bases from J, with 13 bases between. The CDR3 bases are TGTGCCTGGAGCTCCGCGGTTGGGGAGCAGTTCTTC. It translates to CAWSSAVGEQFF.

The rearrangement uses TRBV6-1 and TRBJ2-5; no definite D call. Trimming shortened V by 4 bases and J by 5 bases, and 5 bases separated the two germline ends. The germline CDR1 and CDR2 sequences are MNHNS and SASEGT. The CDR3 spans 11 residues. The CDR3 nucleotides read TGTGCCAGCAGTGCAGGCGAGACCCAGTACTTC. Its protein is CASSAGETQYF.

This chain links TRBV5-1 with TRBJ2-1; possible D gene TRBD2, 7 bases. The ends were cut back, 6 bases at V and 8 bases at J, with 18 bases in the middle. Germline CDR1 reads SGHRS; CDR2 reads YFSETQ. The CDR3 loop spans 14 amino acids. The CDR3 coding sequence is TGCGCCAGCAACCTGGGGGGGGCGCAGGATGAGCAGTTCTTC. Translation gives CASNLGGAQDEQFF.

The chain couples TRBV6-6 to TRBJ2-7; 8 nucleotides match TRBD1. The CDR3 has 13 residues. CDR1 MNHNY and CDR2 SVGAGI come from the germline V gene (reference sequence). Trimming took 5 bases from V and 6 from J; bases not matched to a gene: 6. This chain's CDR3 is CASSITGTGEQYF. CDR3 nucleotides: TGTGCCAGCAGTATAACCGGGACAGGCGAGCAGTACTTC.

This chain links TRBV5-8 with TRBJ2-7; maybe TRBD1 (8 bases). The CDR3 runs 14 residues. Germline V lookup: CDR1 SGHTS, CDR2 YDEGEE. V lost 5 bases to trimming and J lost 3 bases, with 15 bases between them. Here the CDR3 reads CASRFTGGGYEQYF. The CDR3 DNA reads as TGTGCCAGCAGGTTTACAGGGGGGGGCTACGAGCAGTACTTC.

This clone was seen only a few times. V is TRBV19 and J is TRBJ2-5; 9 positions match TRBD1. Germline values: CDR1 LNHDA, CDR2 SQIVND (reference sequence). V shed 5 bases, J shed 5 bases, and the junction held 9 bases outside the gene matches. There are 15 residues in the CDR3. The CDR3, as DNA: TGTGCCAGTAGTGCCGGGACAGGGTCCGATGAGACCCAGTACTTC. Its protein product is CASSAGTGSDETQYF.

V gene TRBV6-1 combines with J gene TRBJ2-5, with D uncertain. CDR3 size: 16 residues. V was pared by 2 bases and J by 4 bases, with 17 bases between. CDR1 and CDR2 (germline): MNHNS, SASEGT. In DNA, the CDR3 is TGTGCCAGCAGTGAAAATTTGGCCCAAGCGTCAGAGACCCAGTACTTC. Translating gives CASSENLAQASETQYF.

The chain is built from TRBV15 and TRBJ1-2; D uncertain. The CDR3 contains 11 residues. Germline CDR1 LNHNV, CDR2 YYDKDF (reference sequence). Between the trimmed V and J ends, which lost 0 bases and 9 bases, there was a span of 5 bases. CDR3 in DNA: TGTGCCACCAGCAGAGAGAACAGCTACACCTTC. It specifies CATSRENSYTF.

The chain combines TRBV28 with TRBJ2-7, with a possible D match to TRBD1 (6 bases). Trimming took 5 bases from V and 2 from J, leaving 7 bases between them. Germline CDR1 MDHEN, CDR2 SYDVKM. The CDR3 runs 12 residues. The CDR3 here is CASSQGPYEQYF. CDR3 sequence (DNA): TGTGCCAGCAGTCAGGGGCCCTACGAGCAGTACTTC.

This chain uses TRBV5-1 with TRBJ2-1; 7 positions match TRBD2. The germline CDR1 and CDR2 sequences are SGHRS and YFSETQ. The CDR3 length is 15 residues. Trimming removed 4 bases from V and 0 bases from J; junction bases left unmatched: 4. The CDR3 DNA reads as TGCGCCAGCAGCGCGACTAGCTCCTCCTACAATGAGCAGTTCTTC. Translation gives CASSATSSSYNEQFF.

This chain uses TRBV5-1 with TRBJ2-3; possibly TRBD2 for D (5 bases). The germline gives CDR1 SGHRS, CDR2 YFSETQ. The V gene lost 3 bases and the J gene lost 0 bases, with 11 bases spanning the gap. The length of the CDR3 is 15 residues. CDR3 sequence: CASSSDGVSTDTQYF. The CDR3 bases are TGCGCCAGCAGCTCGGACGGGGTTAGCACAGATACGCAGTATTTT. The full variable domain, in which reference TRBV5-1 and TRBJ2-3 provide the parts outside the CDR3, is KAGVTQTPRYLIKTRGQQVTLSCSPISGHRSVSWYQQTPGQGLQFLFEYFSETQRNKGNFPGRFSGRQFSNSRSEMNVSTLELGDSALYLCASSSDGVSTDTQYFGPGTRLTVL.

The J gene is TRBJ1-1, the V gene TRBV6-6; D ambiguous. The CDR3 loop spans 13 amino acids. Germline CDR1 MNHNY, CDR2 SVGAGI (reference sequence). Trimming shortened V by 6 bases and J by 1 base, and 9 bases separated the two germline ends. CDR3 amino acids: CASSSTSNTEAFF. The CDR3 region has the DNA TGTGCCAGCAGCTCTACCTCGAACACTGAAGCTTTCTTT.

This clone was counted only a few times. This sequence joins TRBV28 and TRBJ1-1, with D perhaps TRBD1 (5 bases). V was clipped by 3 bases and J by 4 bases, with 12 bases between them. Germline V gene data show CDR1 as MDHEN and CDR2 as SYDVKM. This CDR3 spans 14 amino acids. The CDR3 DNA is TGTGCCAGCAGTTTGCGGTGGGGCGGCACTGAAGCTTTCTTT. Its translation is CASSLRWGGTEAFF.

This sequence joins TRBV5-8 and TRBJ2-3; 9 bases map to TRBD2. The V segment lost 7 bases and the J segment 3 bases; nucleotides outside the gene matches: 18. This CDR3 region has 18 residues. From germline, CDR1 is SGHTS and CDR2 YDEGEE. Here the CDR3 reads CASPPELRGRAITDTQYF. CDR3 DNA sequence: TGTGCCAGCCCCCCAGAGCTCCGCGGGAGGGCCATAACAGATACGCAGTATTTT.

J is TRBJ2-4 and V is TRBV6-4, with D perhaps matching TRBD2 (5 bases). The length of the CDR3 is 14 residues. The V and J ends lost 9 bases and 1 base respectively, with 13 bases between them. Germline V gene data show CDR1 as MRHNA and CDR2 as SNTAGT. The CDR3 sequence is CARRSERAKNIQYF. CDR3 nucleotide sequence: TGTGCCAGACGTTCGGAGCGGGCCAAAAACATTCAGTACTTC.

This chain links TRBV25-1 with TRBJ1-1; possible D gene TRBD1, 6 bases. The germline CDR1 and CDR2 sequences are MGHDK and SYGVNS. The CDR3 sequence is 15 residues long. V was clipped by 7 bases and J by 0 bases, with 15 bases between them. The CDR3 bases are TGTGCCAGCAATGGGCCAGGGACAATGAACACTGAAGCTTTCTTT. It yields the protein CASNGPGTMNTEAFF.

The chain uses TRBV7-9 and TRBJ2-3, with D possibly TRBD1 on 5 matching bases. The CDR3 is 12 amino acids. Germline assignment: CDR1 SEHNR and CDR2 FQNEAQ (reference sequence). V was trimmed by 5 bases and J by 4 bases, leaving 7 bases between them. CDR3 in DNA: TGTGCCAGCAGCCAACAGGCAGATACGCAGTATTTT. This codes for CASSQQADTQYF.

This chain connects TRBV6-1 to TRBJ2-7, with unresolved D. From germline, CDR1 is MNHNS and CDR2 SASEGT. The CDR3 is made up of 14 amino acids. V shed 7 bases and J shed 0 bases, with 13 bases lying between them. This CDR3 is CASTYTNPSYEQYF. In nucleotides, the CDR3 is TGTGCCAGCACCTACACCAACCCCTCCTACGAGCAGTACTTC.